The present T cell receptor (beta chain) was sequenced within a study of blood T cell repertoires in COVID-19 (dated by TCRdb to 2020 to 2022). A note on the overall study: Samples from collaborators originated in the United States, Italy and Spain and spanned both the acute and convalescent phases of COVID-19. The sample metadata nearly always contained a de-identified subject ID, COVID-19 status, age in years and sex. The samples were drawn from two sources: the first 160 participants of the ongoing ImmuneRACE study, and fewer than 1,500 subjects contributed by 6 global collaborators. Where available, HLA class I and class II types were taken from metadata supplied by the sample provider and were not determined by assay-based typing. A freely available public database, intended as a resource for researchers studying the immune response to SARS-CoV-2, is where the repertoires were released. Deeply sampled blood TCRbeta repertoires from subjects exposed to, actively infected with, or recovered from COVID-19 were included in the dataset. The material from the prospective study consisted of cDNA or gDNA derived from T cells, B-cell-depleted T cells, or PBMCs. What the study reported, not specific to this receptor: How much clinical and demographic metadata was included differed by source and by participant, and the metadata was provided uncurated.

From the cysteine through the phenylalanine, the CDR3 covers 13 amino acids. Of the read, only the CDR3 DNA is kept; its 39 bases are in frame from base 1. The V and J ends are trimmed by 5 bases and 3 bases, leaving 11 bases between them. The germline V gene (reference sequence) gives CDR1 as SEHNR and CDR2 as FQNEAQ. Enrolling through a virtual design, the prospective study's participants ranged in age from roughly 18 to 100 years and lived across roughly 24 United States geographic areas. Cohort assignment in the prospective study relied on participant-reported clinical history from a screening survey and a study questionnaire. Exposed participants were defined as having been in contact with someone with a PCR-confirmed or clinician-diagnosed COVID-19 case within 2 weeks of study entry. Each participant in the prospective study had whole blood, serum and a nasopharyngeal or oropharyngeal swab collected by mobile phlebotomists. Prospective study participants could optionally give additional blood draws and questionnaires over a roughly 2-month period. Before DNA extraction, prospective study blood samples were shipped either frozen or at room temperature.

In the case of this clone: The target of this receptor is not known. Base qualities are missing; no much larger clone stands one base away.

TCRbeta CDR3 regions were amplified from genomic DNA using the immunoSEQ Assay, a bias-controlled multiplex PCR. The authors' analysis ran thus. The number of nucleated cells in each sample was estimated by amplification of reference gene primers within the assay. To quantify the absolute abundance of each unique TCRbeta CDR3 rearrangement, sequence reads were collapsed and filtered. For each sample, productive Simpson clonality was calculated as the square root of Simpson's diversity index over productive rearrangements. As stored in TCRdb, this immuneACCESS dataset retains in-frame rearrangements with V and J assigned. A fraction of the clones does not appear; measured against another copy, unresolved V genes explain less than half of the discrepancy, and the remainder lacks a known reason. D and trimming come from the DNA, and the V and J calls and clone size come from that table. For this sample the table gives 250,000 or so clones, of which over 70% were detected only once. Of the sample, 3.7% falls within the top ten clones.

The sequence joins TRBV7-9 to TRBJ2-7; TRBD1 might be the D gene, on 6 matching bases. The sequenced sample was PBMCs or T cells enriched from blood (not recorded which). The TCR sequence derives from a young woman who had been exposed to COVID-19. The sequenced DNA: TGTGCCAGCAGCAGAGGACAGTTCTACGAGCAGTACTTC. It codes for CASSRGQFYEQYF.